The source of this T cell receptor (beta chain) is a study of CD4 T cells in relation to SARS-CoV-2 and coronaviruses. Study at large: PBMCs were cultured with antigen for roughly 11 days before TCR beta sequencing.

This CDR3 spans 14 amino acids. Looked up from germline, CDR1 is KGHSH and CDR2 is LQKENI. The V and J ends lost 4 bases and 4 bases respectively, with 11 bases between them. The study, taken as a whole, reports: Samples before the pandemic and after infection were not matched within any donor. Culture-expanded clones reflect memory recall rather than primary priming during culture.

Method: immunoSEQ multiplex PCR; TCRdb's copy keeps in-frame clones and lacks some. The sample contains about 36,000 clones, roughly 82% of which appear only once. Points on this clone: Its matching antigen is unknown.

Input material: memory CD4+ T cells from PBMCs, cultured in vitro. The rearrangement links TRBV18 to TRBJ2-1; the D is unclear. The TCR sequence derives from an adult with COVID-19. CDR3 coding DNA: TGTGCCAGCTCACTCGAAATGGGTTACAATGAGCAGTTCTTC. Protein sequence: CASSLEMGYNEQFF.